This T cell receptor beta chain was sequenced for a study of blood T cell repertoires in COVID-19. Per the original methods: Using reference gene primer amplification, nucleated cell counts were estimated. Here immunoSEQ multiplex PCR was the method, and the copy in TCRdb shows in-frame clones only, minus some. The V and J calls and clone size come from that table; D and trimming were worked out from the DNA. The profile covers 150,000 to 200,000 clones, with under 85% appearing a single time and around 9.5% taken by the ten largest. The CDR3 loop spans 15 amino acids. The V gene's germline CDR1 is KGHDR and CDR2 SFDVKD. The germline V and J ends were trimmed by 1 base and 4 bases, with 12 bases remaining between them.

The chain links TRBV24-1 to TRBJ2-5; the D gene is possibly TRBD2 (6 bases). The source of this sequence is a woman aged 80 or over with acute or convalescent COVID-19. What was sequenced was peripheral blood. The CDR3: CATSDLGYGGETQYF. Written as DNA, the CDR3 is TGTGCCACCAGTGATTTAGGGTACGGGGGAGAGACCCAGTACTTC.